Detailed here is one T cell receptor (beta chain). This specimen comes from a study of spatial heterogeneity in lung cancer. Study at large: Each distinct TCR and UMI combination averaged more than ten appearances in raw reads.

Individually, TCR cDNA molecules were each labelled with a unique molecular identifier. MiXCR, applied by TCRdb to the 5' RACE reads, yields one record per CDR3 protein. Here the sample spans 20,000 to 25,000 distinct CDR3 sequences, 5.5% to 8% being singletons. The time point here: sample taken at primary tumor resection. In each case, whole RNA from tumor, nontumor lung or frozen PBMC was sequenced unsorted. The donor group consisted of approximately 77 patients who had untreated, early-stage non-small cell lung cancer. Germline V gives CDR1 WSHSY, CDR2 SAAADI. The V gene lost 3 bases and the J gene lost 1 base, with 15 bases spanning the gap. The CDR3 spans 16 residues.

The chain recombines TRBV10-2 with TRBJ1-1; D uncertain. The TCR was taken from a male donor with early-stage non-small cell lung cancer. Sequencing used PBMCs, obtained at surgery. The CDR3 protein is CASSEISVLGNTEAFF. DNA for the CDR3: TGCGCCAGCAGTGAAATTTCAGTTTTGGGGAACACTGAAGCTTTCTTT.